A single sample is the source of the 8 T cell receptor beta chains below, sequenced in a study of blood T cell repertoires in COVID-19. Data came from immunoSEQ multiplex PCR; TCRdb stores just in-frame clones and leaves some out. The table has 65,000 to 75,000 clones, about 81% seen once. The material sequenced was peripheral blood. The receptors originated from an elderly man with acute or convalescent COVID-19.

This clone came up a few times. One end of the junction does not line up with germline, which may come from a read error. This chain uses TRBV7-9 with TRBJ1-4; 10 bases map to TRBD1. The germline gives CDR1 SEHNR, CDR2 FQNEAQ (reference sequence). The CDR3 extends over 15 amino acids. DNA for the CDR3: TGTGCAAGCAGCTACCCCGGGACAGGGGACGAAAAACTGTTTTTT. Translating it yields CASSYPGTGDEKLFF.

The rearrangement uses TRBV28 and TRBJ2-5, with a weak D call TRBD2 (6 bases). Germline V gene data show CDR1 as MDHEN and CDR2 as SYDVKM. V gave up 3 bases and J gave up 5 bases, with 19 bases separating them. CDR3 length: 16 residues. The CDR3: CASSLAGLGGAETQYF. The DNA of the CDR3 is TGTGCCAGCAGTTTGGCCGGGCTGGGGGGAGCCGAGACCCAGTACTTC.

For the CDR3, the DNA is TGTGCCAGCAGTCGACAGGGGGACATCACTGAAGCTTTCTTT. Protein sequence: CASSRQGDITEAFF. The V and J genes are TRBV6-2 or TRBV6-3 and TRBJ1-1; 9 bases line up with TRBD1. After removal of 5 bases from V and 4 bases from J, the junction contained 5 bases not matched to a gene. The CDR3 is 14 residues long. Germline CDR1 and CDR2: MNHEY and SVGEGT.

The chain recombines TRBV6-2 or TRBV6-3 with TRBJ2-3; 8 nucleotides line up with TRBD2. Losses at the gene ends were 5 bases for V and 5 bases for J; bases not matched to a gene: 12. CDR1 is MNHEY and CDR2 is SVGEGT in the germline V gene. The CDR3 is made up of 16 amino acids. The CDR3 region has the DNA TGTGCCAGCAGTCCCGGGGTAGCGGGGACGGGAGATACGCAGTATTTT. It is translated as CASSPGVAGTGDTQYF.

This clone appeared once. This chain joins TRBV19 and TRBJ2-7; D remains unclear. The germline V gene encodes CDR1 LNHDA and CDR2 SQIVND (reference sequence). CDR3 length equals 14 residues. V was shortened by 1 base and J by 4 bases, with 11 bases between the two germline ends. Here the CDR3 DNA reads TGTGCCAGTAGTATAGGGCCCCCTTTTTACGAGCAGTACTTC. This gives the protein CASSIGPPFYEQYF.

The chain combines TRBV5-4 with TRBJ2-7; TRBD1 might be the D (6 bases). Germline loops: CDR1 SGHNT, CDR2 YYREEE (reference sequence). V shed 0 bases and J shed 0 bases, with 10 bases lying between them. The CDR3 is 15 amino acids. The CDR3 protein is CASSLDGTTSYEQYF. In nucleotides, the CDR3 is TGTGCCAGCAGCTTGGACGGGACAACCTCCTACGAGCAGTACTTC.

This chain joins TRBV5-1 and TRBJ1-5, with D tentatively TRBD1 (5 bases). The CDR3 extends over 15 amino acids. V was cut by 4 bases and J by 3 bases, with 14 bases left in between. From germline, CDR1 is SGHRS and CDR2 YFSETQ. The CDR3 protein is CASSLGEGNNQPQHF. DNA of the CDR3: TGCGCCAGCAGCCTAGGGGAAGGAAACAATCAGCCCCAGCATTTT.

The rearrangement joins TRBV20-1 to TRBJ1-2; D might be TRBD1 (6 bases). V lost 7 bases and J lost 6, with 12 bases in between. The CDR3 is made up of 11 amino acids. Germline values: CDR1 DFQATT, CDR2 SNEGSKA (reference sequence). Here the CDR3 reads CSEGGRDGYTF. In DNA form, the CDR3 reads TGCAGTGAGGGGGGGAGGGATGGCTACACCTTC.